The T cell receptor beta chain described here comes from a study of CD8 T cells in ankylosing spondylitis. Study results and caveats: Seemingly distinctive of ankylosing spondylitis blood was a TCR beta motif formed by eight highly homologous variants.

MiXCR, run by TCRdb on the 5' RACE reads, gives a single entry per CDR3 protein. The sample lists under 850,000 distinct CDR3 sequences, around 17% seen once, with under 20% in the top ten. V trimming: 6 bases; J trimming: 5 bases; junction bases outside the gene matches: 11. The CDR3 consists of 15 residues. From germline, CDR1 is SGHAT and CDR2 FQNNGV. In the case of this clonotype: Its specificity is unknown.

This clonotype originated in a male donor with ankylosing spondylitis. Sequencing was carried out using blood, either unsorted or a sorted T cell fraction (not recorded which). This rearrangement joins TRBV11-2 to TRBJ2-5, with TRBD2 matching over 8 bases. CDR3 in DNA: TGTGCCAGCAGGGCAGACGGGGGGGCGCGGGAGACCCAGTACTTC. It encodes CASRADGGARETQYF.